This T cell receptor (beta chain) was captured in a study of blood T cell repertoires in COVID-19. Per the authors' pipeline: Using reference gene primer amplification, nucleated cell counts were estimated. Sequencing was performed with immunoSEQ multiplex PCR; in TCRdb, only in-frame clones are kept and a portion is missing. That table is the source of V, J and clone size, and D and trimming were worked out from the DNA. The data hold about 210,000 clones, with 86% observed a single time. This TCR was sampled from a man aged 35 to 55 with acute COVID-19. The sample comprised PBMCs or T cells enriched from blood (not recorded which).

CDR3 sequence: CASSRRGELYEQYF. The CDR3 region has the DNA TGTGCCAGCTCCCGACGGGGGGAACTCTACGAGCAGTACTTC. V and J are TRBV6-5 and TRBJ2-7, with 7 nucleotides matching TRBD2. Per germline, CDR1 MNHEY and CDR2 SVGAGI. V gave up 8 bases and J gave up 3 bases; unmatched junction bases: 10. The CDR3 is 14 residues long.